This T cell receptor beta chain was recovered during a study of T-cell reconstitution after alpha-beta-depleted transplantation in children. The TCRbeta library was prepared with unique molecular identifiers. TCRdb ran MiXCR on the PCR reads and lists one entry per CDR3 protein. The sample has around 400,000 distinct CDR3 sequences; roughly 20% are singletons. This clonotype has just a few counts. Sequences were derived from PBMCs from the stem cell graft donor, sampled from the stem cell graft. The clonotype was recovered from a human donor who donated a stem cell graft to a child with acute myeloid leukemia.

The CDR3, as DNA: TGTGCCAGCAGCCGGCGACAGGCCCCCTCCTACGAGCAGTACTTC. It encodes CASSRRQAPSYEQYF. This chain links TRBV6-1 with TRBJ2-7; D is perhaps TRBD1 (6 bases). Germline V gene sequence: CDR1 MNHNS, CDR2 SASEGT. CDR3 length: 15 amino acids. V was trimmed by 6 bases and J by 0 bases, leaving 15 bases between them.